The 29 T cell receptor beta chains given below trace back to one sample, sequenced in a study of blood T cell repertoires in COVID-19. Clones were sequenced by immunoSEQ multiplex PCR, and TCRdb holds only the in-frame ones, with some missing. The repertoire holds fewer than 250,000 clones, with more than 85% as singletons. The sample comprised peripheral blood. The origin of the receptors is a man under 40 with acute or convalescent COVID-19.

The chain's CDR3 is CASSTTYRGEAFF. The DNA for the CDR3 is TGTGCCAGCAGTACCACCTACAGGGGTGAAGCTTTCTTT. This rearrangement joins TRBV6-6 to TRBJ1-1, with TRBD1 identical over 7 bases. This CDR3 contains 13 residues. Germline V CDR1 and CDR2: MNHNY, SVGAGI (reference sequence). V gave up 5 bases and J gave up 7 bases; unmatched junction bases: 7.

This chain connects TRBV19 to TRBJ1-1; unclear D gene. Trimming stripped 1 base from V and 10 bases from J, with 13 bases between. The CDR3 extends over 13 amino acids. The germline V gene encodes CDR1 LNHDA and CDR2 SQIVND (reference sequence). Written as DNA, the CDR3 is TGTGCCAGTAGTATAGGCCGGCAGACAAGAGCTTTCTTT. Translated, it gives CASSIGRQTRAFF.

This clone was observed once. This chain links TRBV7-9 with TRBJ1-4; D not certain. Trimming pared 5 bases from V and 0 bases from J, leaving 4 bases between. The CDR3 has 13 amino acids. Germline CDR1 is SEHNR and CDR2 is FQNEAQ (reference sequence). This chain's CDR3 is CASSIATNEKLFF. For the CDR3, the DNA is TGTGCCAGCAGCATCGCAACTAATGAAAAACTGTTTTTT.

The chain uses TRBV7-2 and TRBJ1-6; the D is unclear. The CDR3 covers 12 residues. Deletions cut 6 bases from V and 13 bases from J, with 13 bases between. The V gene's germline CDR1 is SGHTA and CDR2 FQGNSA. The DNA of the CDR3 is TGTGCCAGCAGTAACCCCTTCGGGCCCCTCCACTTT. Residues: CASSNPFGPLHF.

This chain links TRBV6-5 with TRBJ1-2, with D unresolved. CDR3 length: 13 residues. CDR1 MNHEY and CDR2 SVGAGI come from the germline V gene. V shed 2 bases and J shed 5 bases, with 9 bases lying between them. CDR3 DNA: TGTGCCAGCAGTTACCGCAGGCCTTATGGCTACACCTTC. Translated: CASSYRRPYGYTF.

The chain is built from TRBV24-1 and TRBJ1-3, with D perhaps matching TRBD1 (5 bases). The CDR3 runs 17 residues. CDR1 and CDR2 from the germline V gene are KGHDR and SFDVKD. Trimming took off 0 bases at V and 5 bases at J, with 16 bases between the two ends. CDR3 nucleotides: TGTGCCACCAGTGATTTGCAGGGCGGCCACAGACGAAACACCATATATTTT. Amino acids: CATSDLQGGHRRNTIYF.

As DNA, the CDR3 is TGTGCCAGCAGCCCGCGGACAGGGGGGAAGTATGGCTACACCTTC. Translating gives CASSPRTGGKYGYTF. The rearrangement uses TRBV7-8 and TRBJ1-2; 10 nucleotides match TRBD1. The V gene end was trimmed by 5 bases and the J gene end by 5 bases; junction bases not matched to a gene: 8. The CDR3 has 15 amino acids. Per germline, CDR1 SGHVS and CDR2 FQNEAQ.

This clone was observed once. The CDR3 bases are TGCAGCGTCGAGGGGGGGACTCAACGTGGCTACACCTTC. This codes for CSVEGGTQRGYTF. The rearrangement links TRBV29-1 to TRBJ1-2, with D possibly matching TRBD1 (6 bases). Looked up from germline, CDR1 is SQVTM and CDR2 is ANQGSEA. The length of the CDR3 is 13 residues. V shed 6 bases and J shed 7 bases, with 18 bases lying between them.

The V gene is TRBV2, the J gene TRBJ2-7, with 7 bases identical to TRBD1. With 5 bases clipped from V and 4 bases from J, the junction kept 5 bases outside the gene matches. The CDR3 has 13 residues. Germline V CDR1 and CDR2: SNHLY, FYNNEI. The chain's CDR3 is CASSSGQWYEQYF. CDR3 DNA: TGTGCCAGCAGTTCGGGACAGTGGTACGAGCAGTACTTC.

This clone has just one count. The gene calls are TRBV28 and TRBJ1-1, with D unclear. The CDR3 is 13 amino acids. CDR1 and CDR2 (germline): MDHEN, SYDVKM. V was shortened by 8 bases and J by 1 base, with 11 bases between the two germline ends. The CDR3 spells CASEIQKNTEAFF. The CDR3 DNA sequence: TGTGCCAGCGAAATACAGAAGAACACTGAAGCTTTCTTT.

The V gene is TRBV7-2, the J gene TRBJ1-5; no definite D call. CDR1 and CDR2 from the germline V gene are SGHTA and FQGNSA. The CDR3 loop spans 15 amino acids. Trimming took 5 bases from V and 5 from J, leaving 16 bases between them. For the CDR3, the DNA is TGTGCCAGCAGCCTGTCCTGGGGAGCCGATCAGCCCCAGCATTTT. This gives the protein CASSLSWGADQPQHF.

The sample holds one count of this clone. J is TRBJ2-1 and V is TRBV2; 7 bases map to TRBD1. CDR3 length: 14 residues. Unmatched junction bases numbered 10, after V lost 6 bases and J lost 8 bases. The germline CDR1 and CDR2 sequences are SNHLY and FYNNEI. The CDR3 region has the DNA TGTGCCAGCAGCCGTCCGGGACAGACGGATGAGCAGTTCTTC. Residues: CASSRPGQTDEQFF. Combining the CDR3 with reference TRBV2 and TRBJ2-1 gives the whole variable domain EPEVTQTPSHQVTQMGQEVILRCVPISNHLYFYWYRQILGQKVEFLVSFYNNEISEKSEIFDDQFSVERPDGSNFTLKIRSTKLEDSAMYFCASSRPGQTDEQFFGPGTRLTVL.

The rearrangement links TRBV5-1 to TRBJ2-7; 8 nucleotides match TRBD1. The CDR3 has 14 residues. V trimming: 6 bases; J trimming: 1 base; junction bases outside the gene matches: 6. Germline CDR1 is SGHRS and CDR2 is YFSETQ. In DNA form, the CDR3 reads TGCGCCAGCACACCGACAGGGGTATCCTACGAGCAGTACTTC. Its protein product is CASTPTGVSYEQYF.

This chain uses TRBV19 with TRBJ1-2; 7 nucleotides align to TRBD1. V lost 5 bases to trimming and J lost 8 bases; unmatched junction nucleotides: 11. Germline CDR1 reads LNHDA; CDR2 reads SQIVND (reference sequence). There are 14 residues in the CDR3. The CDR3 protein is CASSQQGTGKGYTF. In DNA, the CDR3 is TGTGCCAGTAGTCAACAGGGGACGGGTAAAGGCTACACCTTC.

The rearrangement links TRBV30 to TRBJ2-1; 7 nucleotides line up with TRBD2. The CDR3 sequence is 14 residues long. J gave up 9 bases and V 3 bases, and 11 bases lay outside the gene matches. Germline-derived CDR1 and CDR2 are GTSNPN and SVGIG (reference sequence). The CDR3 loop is CAWSLGGGLGEQFF. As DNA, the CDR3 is TGTGCCTGGAGCCTTGGGGGGGGGTTGGGTGAGCAGTTCTTC.

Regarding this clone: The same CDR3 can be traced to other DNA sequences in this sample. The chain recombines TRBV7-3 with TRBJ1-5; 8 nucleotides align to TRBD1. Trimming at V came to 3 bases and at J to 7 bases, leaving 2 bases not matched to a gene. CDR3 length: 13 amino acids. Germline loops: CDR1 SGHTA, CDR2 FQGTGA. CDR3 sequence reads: CASSLDRAQPQHF. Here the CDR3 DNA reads TGTGCCAGCAGCTTGGACAGGGCCCAGCCCCAGCATTTT.

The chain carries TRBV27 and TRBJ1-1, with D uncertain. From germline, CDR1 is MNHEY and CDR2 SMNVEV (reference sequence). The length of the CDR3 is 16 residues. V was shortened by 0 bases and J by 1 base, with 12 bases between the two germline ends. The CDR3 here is CASSLSPDGKNTEAFF. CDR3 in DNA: TGTGCCAGCAGTTTATCCCCGGACGGGAAGAACACTGAAGCTTTCTTT.

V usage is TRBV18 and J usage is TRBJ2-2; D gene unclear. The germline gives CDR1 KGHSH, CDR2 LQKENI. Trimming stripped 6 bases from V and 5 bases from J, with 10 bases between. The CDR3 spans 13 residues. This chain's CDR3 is CASSLLSTGELFF. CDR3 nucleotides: TGTGCCAGCTCCCTCTTGAGTACCGGGGAGCTGTTTTTT.

The CDR3 reads CASSLAPGTSFLAGELFF. CDR3 in DNA: TGTGCCAGCAGCTTAGCACCTGGGACTAGCTTTCTGGCCGGGGAGCTGTTTTTT. V usage is TRBV7-3 and J usage is TRBJ2-2, with 9 bases lining up with TRBD2. The germline V gene encodes CDR1 SGHTA and CDR2 FQGTGA. The CDR3 runs 18 residues. J gave up 6 bases and V 2 bases, and 13 bases lay outside the gene matches.

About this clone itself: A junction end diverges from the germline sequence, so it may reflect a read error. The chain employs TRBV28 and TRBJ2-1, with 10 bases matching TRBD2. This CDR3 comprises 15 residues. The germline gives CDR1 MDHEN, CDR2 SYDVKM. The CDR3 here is CASSLASGSMNGQFF. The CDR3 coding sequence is TGTGCCAGCAGTTTAGCTAGCGGGAGTATGAATGGGCAGTTCTTC.

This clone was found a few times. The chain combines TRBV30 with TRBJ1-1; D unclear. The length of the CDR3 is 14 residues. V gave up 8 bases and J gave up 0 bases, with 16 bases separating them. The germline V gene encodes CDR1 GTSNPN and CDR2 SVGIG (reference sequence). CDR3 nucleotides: TGTGCCACGTCCAGGTACCCGATGAACACTGAAGCTTTCTTT. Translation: CATSRYPMNTEAFF.

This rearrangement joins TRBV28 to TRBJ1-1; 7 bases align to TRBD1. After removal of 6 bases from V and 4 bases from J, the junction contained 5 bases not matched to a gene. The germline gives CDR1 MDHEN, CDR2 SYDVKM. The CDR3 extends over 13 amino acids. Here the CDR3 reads CASSPGGVTEAFF. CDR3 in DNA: TGTGCCAGCAGCCCAGGGGGAGTCACTGAAGCTTTCTTT.

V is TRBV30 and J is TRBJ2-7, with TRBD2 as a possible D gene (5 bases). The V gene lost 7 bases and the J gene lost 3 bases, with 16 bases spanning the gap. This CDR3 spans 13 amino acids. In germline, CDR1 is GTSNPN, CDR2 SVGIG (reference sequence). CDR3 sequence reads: CALSWGVDYEQYF. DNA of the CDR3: TGTGCCTTGTCCTGGGGAGTTGACTACGAGCAGTACTTC.

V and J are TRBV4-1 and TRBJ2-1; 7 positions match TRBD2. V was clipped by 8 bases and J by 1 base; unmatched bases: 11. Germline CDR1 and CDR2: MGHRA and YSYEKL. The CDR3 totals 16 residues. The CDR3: CASSEGGALSYNEQFF. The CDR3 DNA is TGCGCCAGCTCCGAGGGAGGGGCCTTGTCCTACAATGAGCAGTTCTTC.

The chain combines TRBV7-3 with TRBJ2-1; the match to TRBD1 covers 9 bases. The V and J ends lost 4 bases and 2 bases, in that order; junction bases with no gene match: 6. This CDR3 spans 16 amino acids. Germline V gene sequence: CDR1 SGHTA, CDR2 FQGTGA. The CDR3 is CASSSQGQGAYNEQFF. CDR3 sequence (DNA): TGTGCCAGCAGCTCCCAGGGACAGGGAGCCTACAATGAGCAGTTCTTC.

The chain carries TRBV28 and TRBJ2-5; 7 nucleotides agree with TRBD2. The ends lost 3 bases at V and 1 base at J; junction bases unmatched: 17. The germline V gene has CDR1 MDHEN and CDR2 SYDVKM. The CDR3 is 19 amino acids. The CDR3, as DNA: TGTGCCAGCAGTTTTCCTGCCGCTCGGGACTATCAATTCCAAGAGACCCAGTACTTC. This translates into CASSFPAARDYQFQETQYF.

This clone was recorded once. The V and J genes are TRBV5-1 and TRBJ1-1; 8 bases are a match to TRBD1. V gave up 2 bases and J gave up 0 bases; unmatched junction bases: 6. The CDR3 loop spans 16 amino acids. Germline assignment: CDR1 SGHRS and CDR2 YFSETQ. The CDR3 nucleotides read TGCGCCAGCAGCTTCCGGACAGGGTTGCTGAACACTGAAGCTTTCTTT. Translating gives CASSFRTGLLNTEAFF. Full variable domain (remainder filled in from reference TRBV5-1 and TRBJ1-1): KAGVTQTPRYLIKTRGQQVTLSCSPISGHRSVSWYQQTPGQGLQFLFEYFSETQRNKGNFPGRFSGRQFSNSRSEMNVSTLELGDSALYLCASSFRTGLLNTEAFFGQGTRLTVV.

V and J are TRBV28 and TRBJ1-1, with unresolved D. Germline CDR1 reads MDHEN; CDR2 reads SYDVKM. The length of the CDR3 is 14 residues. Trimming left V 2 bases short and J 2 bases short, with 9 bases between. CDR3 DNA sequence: TGTGCCAGCAGTTTAAGGAACAGAAACACTGAAGCTTTCTTT. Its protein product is CASSLRNRNTEAFF.

CDR3 DNA: TGTGCCAGTAGTCGCACCGGGACAGGCTCAAGGCCCCAGCATTTT. As protein: CASSRTGTGSRPQHF. V usage is TRBV19 and J usage is TRBJ1-5, with 8 bases that match TRBD1. The V and J ends lost 5 bases and 9 bases, in that order; junction bases with no gene match: 12. Germline-derived CDR1 and CDR2 are LNHDA and SQIVND (reference sequence). This CDR3 has 15 residues.